This T cell receptor beta chain appears in the sequencing data of a study of blood T cell repertoires in COVID-19. Background on the study: Whether acute or convalescent, the COVID-19 samples came from the United States, Italy and Spain. T cells, B-cell-depleted T cells, or PBMCs supplied cDNA or gDNA.

Methods used by the authors: How many nucleated cells were present was estimated from reference gene primer amplification. Some clones are missing from TCRdb's copy, which holds only in-frame ones; the method was immunoSEQ multiplex PCR. For V, J and clone size, that table is used; D and trimming come from the DNA. The sample lists around 100,000 clones; roughly 84% were seen once. In this sample, this clone turned up a few times. The sequenced sample consisted of peripheral blood. This TCR was sampled from a man between 60 and 75 years old with acute or convalescent COVID-19.

The CDR3 DNA reads TGTGCCAGCAAGCAGGCAACTAATGAAAAACTGTTTTTT. Protein sequence: CASKQATNEKLFF. The chain couples TRBV2 to TRBJ1-4; the D is unclear. V gave up 7 bases and J gave up 0 bases, with 6 bases separating them. The CDR3 length is 13 residues. Germline V gene sequence: CDR1 SNHLY, CDR2 FYNNEI.